A single sample gave rise to the 32 T cell receptor beta chains below, sequenced in a study of T cell responses to AZD1222 COVID-19 vaccine. Data came from immunoSEQ multiplex PCR; TCRdb stores just in-frame clones and leaves some out. The sample yields 110,000 or so clones, around 88% seen once. The source was peripheral blood, collected 28 days after the second AZD1222 dose. These receptors all stem from an adult who received the AZD1222 COVID-19 vaccine.

The chain employs TRBV9 and TRBJ2-3; D tentatively reads TRBD1 or TRBD2 (5 bases each). V shed 1 base and J shed 0 bases, with 9 bases lying between them. The length of the CDR3 is 15 residues. Germline V gene data show CDR1 as SGDLS and CDR2 as YYNGEE. In DNA, the CDR3 is TGTGCCAGCAGCGTATTAGGGGACAGCACAGATACGCAGTATTTT. As protein: CASSVLGDSTDTQYF.

The V and J genes are TRBV6-2 or TRBV6-3 and TRBJ1-5; 8 bases map to TRBD1. Trimming cost V 4 bases and J 4 bases; bases outside gene matches: 6. Germline loops: CDR1 MNHEY, CDR2 SVGEGT. This CDR3 has 15 amino acids. DNA for the CDR3: TGTGCCAGCAGTTCAAGACAGGGGTCGAATCAGCCCCAGCATTTT. It yields the protein CASSSRQGSNQPQHF.

The chain combines TRBV7-9 with TRBJ1-1, with D maybe TRBD1 (5 bases). The V and J ends lost 3 bases and 4 bases respectively, with 9 bases between them. CDR1 and CDR2 (germline): SEHNR, FQNEAQ (reference sequence). This CDR3 is built from 13 residues. The CDR3 nucleotides read TGTGCCAGCAGCTTTGACAGAGTCACTGAAGCTTTCTTT. This codes for CASSFDRVTEAFF.

The gene calls are TRBV7-9 and TRBJ1-1, with D possibly TRBD1 on 6 matching bases. Per the germline V gene, CDR1 is SEHNR and CDR2 is FQNEAQ (reference sequence). Trimming pared 7 bases from V and 6 bases from J, leaving 12 bases between. This CDR3 has 12 amino acids. The CDR3 is CASTAGTSEAFF. CDR3 in DNA: TGTGCCAGCACCGCCGGGACATCTGAAGCTTTCTTT.

CDR3 residues: CSALNMGGYGYTF. In nucleotides, the CDR3 is TGCAGCGCGCTTAACATGGGCGGCTATGGCTACACCTTC. This chain links TRBV29-1 with TRBJ1-2; unclear D gene. This CDR3 comprises 13 residues. In germline, CDR1 is SQVTM, CDR2 ANQGSEA. Trimming pared 7 bases from V and 4 bases from J, leaving 16 bases between.

The rearrangement links TRBV27 to TRBJ2-5; D call uncertain. The CDR3 sequence is 13 residues long. CDR1 and CDR2 from the germline V gene are MNHEY and SMNVEV (reference sequence). Trimming stripped 2 bases from V and 4 bases from J, with 8 bases between. The CDR3 here is CASSLGPGETQYF. DNA for the CDR3: TGTGCCAGCAGTTTAGGACCTGGAGAGACCCAGTACTTC.

The chain links TRBV2 to TRBJ1-5; D is undetermined. The CDR3 consists of 12 residues. V shed 7 bases and J shed 4 bases, with 8 bases lying between them. The germline CDR1 and CDR2 sequences are SNHLY and FYNNEI. The CDR3 DNA reads as TGTGCCAGCAACCAGAATAATCAGCCCCAGCATTTT. This gives the protein CASNQNNQPQHF.

The chain couples TRBV5-1 to TRBJ1-4; TRBD1 might be the D (6 bases). Looked up from germline, CDR1 is SGHRS and CDR2 is YFSETQ. The CDR3 totals 16 residues. V lost 4 bases to trimming and J lost 13 bases, with 26 bases between them. The CDR3 DNA is TGCGCCAGCAGCGATTCCCCGGGGGGCAGAGCCAGTAGACTGTTTTTT. Translating gives CASSDSPGGRASRLFF.

The chain joins TRBV13 to TRBJ2-7; D is unclear. The ends were cut back, 5 bases at V and 2 bases at J, with 13 bases in the middle. Germline CDR1 and CDR2: PRHDT and FYEKMQ (reference sequence). The CDR3 has 14 amino acids. The CDR3 sequence is CASSPRGGAYEQYF. CDR3 nucleotides: TGTGCCAGCAGCCCCCGTGGTGGGGCCTACGAGCAGTACTTC.

The chain combines TRBV7-2 with TRBJ1-5; 12 bases line up with TRBD1. V lost 1 base and J lost 6; bases outside the gene matches: 4. This CDR3 is 16 amino acids long. CDR1 and CDR2 (germline): SGHTA, FQGNSA. This CDR3 is CASSLEGTGGGQPQHF. As DNA, the CDR3 is TGTGCCAGCAGCTTAGAAGGGACAGGGGGCGGTCAGCCCCAGCATTTT.

The chain uses TRBV7-9 and TRBJ2-7; D perhaps matches TRBD1 (6 bases). Germline V gene data show CDR1 as SEHNR and CDR2 as FQNEAQ (reference sequence). This CDR3 region has 15 residues. V was cut by 5 bases and J by 0 bases, with 14 bases left in between. CDR3 coding DNA: TGTGCCAGCAGCCCATATACAGGGAGCTCCTACGAGCAGTACTTC. This translates into CASSPYTGSSYEQYF. The full variable domain, in which reference TRBV7-9 and TRBJ2-7 provide the parts outside the CDR3, is DTGVSQNPRHKITKRGQNVTFRCDPISEHNRLYWYRQTLGQGPEFLTYFQNEAQLEKSRLLSDRFSAERPKGSFSTLEIQRTEQGDSAMYLCASSPYTGSSYEQYFGPGTRLTVT.

The J gene is TRBJ2-1, the V gene TRBV7-2, with D tentatively TRBD1 (6 bases). The CDR3 is made up of 14 amino acids. Germline V gene data show CDR1 as SGHTA and CDR2 as FQGNSA. Trimming removed 6 bases at V and 6 bases at J, with 15 bases between. CDR3 residues: CASSKGVLSNEQFF. Here the CDR3 DNA reads TGTGCCAGCAGTAAGGGGGTTTTGAGCAATGAGCAGTTCTTC.

This sequence joins TRBV5-1 and TRBJ2-5; TRBD1 aligns across 8 bases. V lost 0 bases to trimming and J lost 3 bases; unmatched junction nucleotides: 1. This CDR3 contains 14 residues. Germline assignment: CDR1 SGHRS and CDR2 YFSETQ. Here the CDR3 DNA reads TGCGCCAGCAGCTTGGGACAGGGGAAAGAGACCCAGTACTTC. Protein: CASSLGQGKETQYF. The full variable domain, rest sourced from reference TRBV5-1 and TRBJ2-5, is KAGVTQTPRYLIKTRGQQVTLSCSPISGHRSVSWYQQTPGQGLQFLFEYFSETQRNKGNFPGRFSGRQFSNSRSEMNVSTLELGDSALYLCASSLGQGKETQYFGPGTRLLVL.

This chain joins TRBV28 and TRBJ1-1; 11 nucleotides line up with TRBD1. The CDR3 loop spans 15 amino acids. Germline CDR1 and CDR2: MDHEN and SYDVKM. The V and J ends lost 5 bases and 6 bases, in that order; junction bases with no gene match: 8. The CDR3 DNA is TGTGCCAGCAGTGCGACAGGGACAGGGGGTTCTGAAGCTTTCTTT. This encodes CASSATGTGGSEAFF.

V gene TRBV20-1 combines with J gene TRBJ2-5, with no clear D. The CDR3 sequence is 11 residues long. V was cut by 3 bases and J by 2 bases, with 4 bases left in between. In germline, CDR1 is DFQATT, CDR2 SNEGSKA (reference sequence). The CDR3 DNA reads TGCAGTGCTAGTTTGCAAGAGACCCAGTACTTC. Its translation: CSASLQETQYF.

V is TRBV19 and J is TRBJ1-2, with a weak D call TRBD1 (5 bases). V lost 4 bases and J lost 3, with 9 bases in between. Germline loops: CDR1 LNHDA, CDR2 SQIVND (reference sequence). CDR3 length: 13 amino acids. As DNA, the CDR3 is TGTGCCAGTAGTAGGGCGACAGACTATGGCTACACCTTC. Amino acids: CASSRATDYGYTF. Drawing the rest from reference TRBV19 and TRBJ1-2, the complete variable domain is DGGITQSPKYLFRKEGQNVTLSCEQNLNHDAMYWYRQDPGQGLRLIYYSQIVNDFQKGDIAEGYSVSREKKESFPLTVTSAQKNPTAFYLCASSRATDYGYTFGSGTRLTVV.

The chain's CDR3 is CASSDREETQYF. CDR3 sequence (DNA): TGTGCCAGCAGTGACAGGGAAGAGACCCAGTACTTC. This chain links TRBV6-1 with TRBJ2-5; possible D gene TRBD1, 5 bases. Germline-derived CDR1 and CDR2 are MNHNS and SASEGT. The V end lost 3 bases, the J end lost 3 bases, and 5 bases lay between the germline ends. This CDR3 comprises 12 residues.

The J gene is TRBJ2-5, the V gene TRBV18, with D maybe TRBD2 (5 bases). V was shortened by 3 bases and J by 0 bases, with 5 bases between the two germline ends. This CDR3 contains 13 residues. Germline CDR1 is KGHSH and CDR2 is LQKENI. CDR3 sequence (DNA): TGTGCCAGCTCACCCGGGAACCAAGAGACCCAGTACTTC. Its protein product is CASSPGNQETQYF.

The rearrangement joins TRBV4-3 to TRBJ2-3; D could derive from TRBD1 or TRBD2 (6 bases each). The V end lost 2 bases, the J end lost 2 bases, and 17 bases lay between the germline ends. The CDR3 spans 17 residues. Germline values: CDR1 LGHNA, CDR2 YSLEER. CDR3 bases: TGCGCCAGCAGCCAATCCGGGGGCAGGGATGCCACAGATACGCAGTATTTT. Amino acids: CASSQSGGRDATDTQYF.

The rearrangement uses TRBV9 and TRBJ2-1; 11 bases are shared with TRBD2. This CDR3 has 13 amino acids. Trimming at V came to 5 bases and at J to 8 bases, leaving 3 bases not matched to a gene. Germline V gene lookup returns CDR1 SGDLS and CDR2 YYNGEE. The CDR3 here is CASSVTSGDEQFF. The CDR3 coding sequence is TGTGCCAGCAGTGTGACTAGCGGGGATGAGCAGTTCTTC. The full variable domain, completed using reference TRBV9 and TRBJ2-1, is DSGVTQTPKHLITATGQRVTLRCSPRSGDLSVYWYQQSLDQGLQFLIQYYNGEERAKGNILERFSAQQFPDLHSELNLSSLELGDSALYFCASSVTSGDEQFFGPGTRLTVL.

The CDR3, as DNA: TGTGCCAGCAGTGCAGGGATCGGTCACAATGAGCAGTTCTTC. It specifies CASSAGIGHNEQFF. The gene calls are TRBV27 and TRBJ2-1; maybe TRBD1 (5 bases). The CDR3 runs to 14 residues. V was pared by 5 bases and J by 5 bases, with 13 bases between. Germline-derived CDR1 and CDR2 are MNHEY and SMNVEV (reference sequence).

This clone was counted between two and nine times. The chain links TRBV3-1 (or the pseudogene TRBV3-2) to TRBJ2-7; 7 nucleotides agree with TRBD1. This CDR3 spans 13 amino acids. The germline V gene has CDR1 LGHDT and CDR2 YNNKEL (reference sequence). The DNA of the CDR3 is TGTGCCAGCAGCCAATCTCCCGGACAGGCCCACAGCGTC. This codes for CASSQSPGQAHSV.

This chain joins TRBV7-2 and TRBJ2-4, with D possibly TRBD2 on 5 matching bases. The CDR3 covers 16 residues. Trimming took off 1 base at V and 0 bases at J, with 10 bases between the two ends. Looked up from germline, CDR1 is SGHTA and CDR2 is FQGNSA. The CDR3 reads CASSLVAGLAKNIQYF. CDR3 sequence (DNA): TGTGCCAGCAGCTTAGTGGCGGGCCTAGCCAAAAACATTCAGTACTTC.

The CDR3 protein is CASRATGHGYTF. The CDR3 nucleotides read TGTGCCAGCAGAGCGACAGGGCATGGCTACACCTTC. This chain uses TRBV2 with TRBJ1-2; 7 bases map to TRBD1. Trimming at V came to 6 bases and at J to 6 bases, leaving 4 bases not matched to a gene. The CDR3 runs 12 residues. Germline V gene data show CDR1 as SNHLY and CDR2 as FYNNEI.

The rearrangement joins TRBV24-1 to TRBJ2-5; 8 bases are shared with TRBD1. CDR3 length: 13 residues. The V and J ends lost 4 bases and 6 bases, in that order; junction bases with no gene match: 3. Germline CDR1 and CDR2: KGHDR and SFDVKD. Here the CDR3 DNA reads TGTGCCACCAGTGAAGGACAGGGCAAGACCCAGTACTTC. As protein: CATSEGQGKTQYF.

The V call is TRBV19, the J call TRBJ1-6, with 8 bases that match TRBD1. Losses at the gene ends were 5 bases for V and 4 bases for J; bases not matched to a gene: 10. The germline V gene encodes CDR1 LNHDA and CDR2 SQIVND (reference sequence). The CDR3 extends over 17 amino acids. The DNA for the CDR3 is TGTGCCAGTAGTCCAATCGACAGGGGATCTTATAATTCACCCCTCCACTTT. It yields the protein CASSPIDRGSYNSPLHF.

The chain employs TRBV10-3 and TRBJ1-5, with 8 bases lining up with TRBD1. CDR3 size: 14 residues. J gave up 2 bases and V 6 bases, and 3 bases lay outside the gene matches. Per germline, CDR1 ENHRY and CDR2 SYGVKD. CDR3: CAISRGLGNQPQHF. Here the CDR3 DNA reads TGTGCCATCAGCAGGGGGCTAGGCAATCAGCCCCAGCATTTT.

The chain is built from TRBV20-1 and TRBJ2-7, with 7 bases fitting TRBD1. With 3 bases clipped from V and 3 bases from J, the junction kept 2 bases outside the gene matches. This CDR3 has 12 amino acids. Germline V lookup: CDR1 DFQATT, CDR2 SNEGSKA (reference sequence). The CDR3 here is CSASPGGYEQYF. The CDR3 coding sequence is TGCAGTGCTAGTCCAGGGGGCTACGAGCAGTACTTC.

This chain uses TRBV11-2 with TRBJ2-3, with a tentative D call TRBD2 (6 bases). The V end was cut by 1 base, the J end by 3 bases, with 11 bases between. The CDR3 has 15 amino acids. Germline loops: CDR1 SGHAT, CDR2 FQNNGV. The CDR3, as DNA: TGTGCCAGCAGCTTAGGAGCTAGCGCGACAGATACGCAGTATTTT. This gives the protein CASSLGASATDTQYF. Full variable domain (remainder filled in from reference TRBV11-2 and TRBJ2-3): EAGVAQSPRYKIIEKRQSVAFWCNPISGHATLYWYQQILGQGPKLLIQFQNNGVVDDSQLPKDRFSAERLKGVDSTLKIQPAKLEDSAVYLCASSLGASATDTQYFGPGTRLTVL.

The V gene is TRBV10-3, the J gene TRBJ1-6; 7 bases match TRBD1. This CDR3 contains 15 residues. Germline lookup yields CDR1 ENHRY and CDR2 SYGVKD. The V gene end was trimmed by 6 bases and the J gene end by 5 bases; junction bases not matched to a gene: 7. The CDR3 DNA is TGTGCCATCAGGGGACCCGGGACAGATAATTCACCCCTCCACTTT. It translates to CAIRGPGTDNSPLHF.

This chain links TRBV7-2 with TRBJ2-3; weak D call: TRBD2 (5 bases). The CDR3 consists of 15 residues. Germline-derived CDR1 and CDR2 are SGHTA and FQGNSA. Trimming took off 2 bases at V and 2 bases at J, with 11 bases between the two ends. CDR3 in DNA: TGTGCCAGCAGCTTATACCGAGGGCTCACAGATACGCAGTATTTT. Translation gives CASSLYRGLTDTQYF.

The chain is built from TRBV19 and TRBJ1-5; 7 bases map to TRBD1. The germline V gene has CDR1 LNHDA and CDR2 SQIVND (reference sequence). This CDR3 has 14 residues. Unmatched junction bases numbered 7, after V lost 5 bases and J lost 6 bases. In nucleotides, the CDR3 is TGTGCCAGTAGTTGGGGACAGACCACTCAGCCCCAGCATTTT. Residues: CASSWGQTTQPQHF.